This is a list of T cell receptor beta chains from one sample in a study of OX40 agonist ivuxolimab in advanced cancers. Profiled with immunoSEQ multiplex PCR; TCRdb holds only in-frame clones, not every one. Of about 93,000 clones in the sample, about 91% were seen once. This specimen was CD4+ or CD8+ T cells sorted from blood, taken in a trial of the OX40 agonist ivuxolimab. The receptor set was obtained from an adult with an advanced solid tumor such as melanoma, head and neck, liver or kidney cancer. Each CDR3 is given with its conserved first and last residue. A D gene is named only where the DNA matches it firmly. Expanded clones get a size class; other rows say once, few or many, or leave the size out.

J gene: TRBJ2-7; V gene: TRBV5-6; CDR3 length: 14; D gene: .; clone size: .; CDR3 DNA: TGTGCCAGCAGCTTTAGGGCCTGGGACTACGAGCAGTACTTC; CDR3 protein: CASSFRAWDYEQYF
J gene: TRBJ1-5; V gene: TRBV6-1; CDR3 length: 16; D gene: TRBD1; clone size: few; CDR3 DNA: TGTGCCAGCAGTGAAGAGGTCGGACAGGGTGGCGAGCCCCAGCATTTT; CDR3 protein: CASSEEVGQGGEPQHF
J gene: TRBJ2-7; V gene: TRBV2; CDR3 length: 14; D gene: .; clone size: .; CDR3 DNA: TGTGCCAGCATTGCCGGGTCTACCATCCCCGAGCAGTACTTC; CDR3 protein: CASIAGSTIPEQYF
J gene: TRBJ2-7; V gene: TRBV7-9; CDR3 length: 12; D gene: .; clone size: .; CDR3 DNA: TGTGCCAGCAGCCCGCAGGGGGGCGAGCAGTACTTC; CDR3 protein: CASSPQGGEQYF
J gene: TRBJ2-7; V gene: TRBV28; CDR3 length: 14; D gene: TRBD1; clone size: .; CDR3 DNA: TGTGCCAGCAGTTCCCATACAGGGGTTAACGAGCAGTACTTC; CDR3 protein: CASSSHTGVNEQYF
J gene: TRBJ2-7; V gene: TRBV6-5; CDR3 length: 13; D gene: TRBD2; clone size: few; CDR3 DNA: TGTGCCAGCTCGGGGCGGGAGGGCCACGAGCAGTACTTC; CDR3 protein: CASSGREGHEQYF
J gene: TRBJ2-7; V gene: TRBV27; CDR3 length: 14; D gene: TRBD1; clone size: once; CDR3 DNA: TGTGCCAGCAGTCCAGGGACAGGGGGAGCCGAGCAGTACTTC; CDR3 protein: CASSPGTGGAEQYF
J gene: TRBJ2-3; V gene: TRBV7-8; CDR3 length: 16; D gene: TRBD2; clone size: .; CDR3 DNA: TGTGCCAGCAGCCCACTAGCGGGTTCGAGCACAGATACGCAGTATTTT; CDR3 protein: CASSPLAGSSTDTQYF
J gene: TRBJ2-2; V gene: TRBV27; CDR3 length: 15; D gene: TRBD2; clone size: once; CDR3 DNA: TGTGCCAGCCGTTGGACTAGCACGAACACCGGGGAGCTGTTTTTT; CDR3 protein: CASRWTSTNTGELFF
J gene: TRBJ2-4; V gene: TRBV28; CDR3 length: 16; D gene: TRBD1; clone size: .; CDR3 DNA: TGTGCCAGCAGTTTGGTATCGGGACAGGGCCTTAATTCGATTCTATTC; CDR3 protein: CASSLVSGQGLNSILF
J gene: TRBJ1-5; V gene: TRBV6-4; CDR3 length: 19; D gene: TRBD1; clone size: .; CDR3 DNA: TGTGCCAGTACCCCTCGGACAGGGGGTATACTTTGGGGCAATCAGCCCCAGCATTTT; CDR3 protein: CASTPRTGGILWGNQPQHF
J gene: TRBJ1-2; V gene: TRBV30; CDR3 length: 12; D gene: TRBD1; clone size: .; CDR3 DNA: TGTGCCTGGAGTCTAGGGGGCGGCGGCTACACCTTC; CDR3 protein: CAWSLGGGGYTF
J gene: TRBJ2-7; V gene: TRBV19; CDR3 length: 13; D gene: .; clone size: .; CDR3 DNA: TGTGCCACCCGCCCTGGGGGGAACTACGAGCAGTACTTC; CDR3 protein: CATRPGGNYEQYF
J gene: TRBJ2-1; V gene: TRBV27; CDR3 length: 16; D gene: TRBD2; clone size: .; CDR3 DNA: TGTGCCAGCAGTTTTTCGGCGGGAGGCTCCTACAATGAGCAGTTCTTC; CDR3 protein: CASSFSAGGSYNEQFF
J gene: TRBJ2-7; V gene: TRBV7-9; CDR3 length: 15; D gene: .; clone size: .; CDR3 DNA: TGTGCCAGCAGCTTACTAGGGCAGGGCACGAGGGAGCAGTACTTC; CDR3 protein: CASSLLGQGTREQYF
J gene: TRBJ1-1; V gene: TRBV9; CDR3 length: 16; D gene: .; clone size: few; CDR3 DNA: TGTGCCAGCAGCGTAGCCCTCCATCAGGGAGAGGCTGAAGCTTTCTTT; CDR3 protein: CASSVALHQGEAEAFF
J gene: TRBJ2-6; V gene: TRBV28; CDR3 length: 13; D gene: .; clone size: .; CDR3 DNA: TGTGCCTCCAGTCGCTCTGGGGCCAACGTCCTGACTTTC; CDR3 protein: CASSRSGANVLTF
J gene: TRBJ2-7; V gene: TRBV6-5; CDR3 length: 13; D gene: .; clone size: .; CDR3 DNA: TGTGCCAGCAGTCCCTACAGGGCCTACGAGCAGTACTTC; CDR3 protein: CASSPYRAYEQYF
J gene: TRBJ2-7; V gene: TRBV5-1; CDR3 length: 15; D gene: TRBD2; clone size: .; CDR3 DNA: TGCGCCAGCAGCTTACAAACTAGCGGGAGTAGGGAGCAGTACTTC; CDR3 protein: CASSLQTSGSREQYF
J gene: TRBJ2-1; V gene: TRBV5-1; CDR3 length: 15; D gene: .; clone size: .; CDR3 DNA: TGCGCCAGCAGCTTCGCGGGAAACTCCTACAATGAGCAGTTCTTC; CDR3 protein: CASSFAGNSYNEQFF
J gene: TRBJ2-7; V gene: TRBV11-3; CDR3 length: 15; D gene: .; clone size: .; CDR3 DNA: TGTGCCAGCAGCTATTCAGGGCAGTATGGTTACGAGCAGTACTTC; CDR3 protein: CASSYSGQYGYEQYF
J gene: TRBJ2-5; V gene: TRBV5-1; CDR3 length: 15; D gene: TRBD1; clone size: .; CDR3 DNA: TGCGCCAGCAGCTTGGGTACAGGGGGCCAAGAGACCCAGTACTTC; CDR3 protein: CASSLGTGGQETQYF
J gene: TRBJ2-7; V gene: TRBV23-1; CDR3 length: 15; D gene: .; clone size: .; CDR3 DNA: TGCGCCAGCAGACCCCCGTTACCCACCTCCTACGAGCAGTACTTC; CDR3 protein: CASRPPLPTSYEQYF
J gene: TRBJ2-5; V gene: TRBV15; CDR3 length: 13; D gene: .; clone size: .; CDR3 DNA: TGTGCCACCAGCGGAGTCATGTCCCAGGGCCACCACTTC; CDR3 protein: CATSGVMSQGHHF
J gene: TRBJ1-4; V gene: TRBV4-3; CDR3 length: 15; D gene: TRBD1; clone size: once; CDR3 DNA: TGCGCCAGCAGCCAAGTCCCAGGGGGCGGGGAAAAACTGTTTTTT; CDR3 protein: CASSQVPGGGEKLFF
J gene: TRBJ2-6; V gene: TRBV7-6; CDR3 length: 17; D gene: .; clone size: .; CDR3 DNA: TGTGCCAGCAGCTCCGAAAGGGGAGATTCTGGGGCCAACGTCCTGACTTTC; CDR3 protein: CASSSERGDSGANVLTF
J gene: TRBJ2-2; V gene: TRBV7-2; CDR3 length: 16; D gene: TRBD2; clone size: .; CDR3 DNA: TGTGCCAGCAGTCGCGGACTAGCGGTAAACACCGGGGAGCTGTTTTTT; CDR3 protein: CASSRGLAVNTGELFF
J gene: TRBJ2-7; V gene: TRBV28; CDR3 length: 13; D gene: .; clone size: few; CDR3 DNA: TGTGCCAGCAACGGACTCGAATACTACGAGCAGTACTTC; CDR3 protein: CASNGLEYYEQYF
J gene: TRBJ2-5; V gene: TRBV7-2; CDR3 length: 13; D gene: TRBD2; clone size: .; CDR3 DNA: TGTGCCAGCAGCGCGTGGGGAGGGGAGACCCAGTACTTC; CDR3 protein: CASSAWGGETQYF
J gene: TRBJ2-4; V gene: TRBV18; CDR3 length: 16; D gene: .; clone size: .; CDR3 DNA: TGTGCCAGCTCACCCGCCGACTTGACAGGAAAAAACATTCAGTACTTC; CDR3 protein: CASSPADLTGKNIQYF
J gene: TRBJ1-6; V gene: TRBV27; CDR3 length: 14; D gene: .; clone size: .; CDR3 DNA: TGTGCCAGCAGTTTAGTAAGGAATAATTCACCCCTCCACTTT; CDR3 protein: CASSLVRNNSPLHF
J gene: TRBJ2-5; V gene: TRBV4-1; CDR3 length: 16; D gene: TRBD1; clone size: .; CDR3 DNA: TGCGCCAGCAGCCAAGAATCCGGGACAGGGATAGGTAAGCAGTACTTC; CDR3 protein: CASSQESGTGIGKQYF
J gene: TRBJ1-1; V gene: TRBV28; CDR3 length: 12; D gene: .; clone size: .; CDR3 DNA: TGTGCCAGCAGTACCGTGGGCAGGTTTTCTTTCTTT; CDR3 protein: CASSTVGRFSFF
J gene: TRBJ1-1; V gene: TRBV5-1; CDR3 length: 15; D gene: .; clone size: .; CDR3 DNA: TGCGCCAGCAGCTTGGGCTGGGAACTGGGCACTGAAGCTTTCTTT; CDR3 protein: CASSLGWELGTEAFF
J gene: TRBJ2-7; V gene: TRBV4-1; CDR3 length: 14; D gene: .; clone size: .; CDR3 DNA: TGCGCCAGCAGCCCCGGACTGTCCTCCCACGAGCAGTACTTC; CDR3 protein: CASSPGLSSHEQYF
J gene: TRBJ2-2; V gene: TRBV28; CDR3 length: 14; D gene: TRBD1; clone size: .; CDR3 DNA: TGTGCCACCAGAGGACAGGGTAACACCGGGGAGCTGTTTTTT; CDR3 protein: CATRGQGNTGELFF
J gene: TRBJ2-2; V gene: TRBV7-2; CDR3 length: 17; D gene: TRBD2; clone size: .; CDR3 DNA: TGTGCCAGCAGCTTAGATCTGTCTAGCGGTAACACCGGGGAGCTGTTTTTT; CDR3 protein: CASSLDLSSGNTGELFF
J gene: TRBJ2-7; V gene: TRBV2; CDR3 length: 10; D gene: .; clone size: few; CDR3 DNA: TGTGCCAGCAGTGGACAGACTATTGGCTTC; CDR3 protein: CASSGQTIGF
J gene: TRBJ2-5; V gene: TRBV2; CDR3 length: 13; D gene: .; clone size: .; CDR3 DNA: TGTGCCAGCAGTCTACAGCGAGAAGAGACCCAGTACTTC; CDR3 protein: CASSLQREETQYF
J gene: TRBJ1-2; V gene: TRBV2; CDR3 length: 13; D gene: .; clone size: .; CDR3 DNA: TGTGCCAGCAGTGAAGGGACCCTCTATGGCTACACCTTC; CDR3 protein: CASSEGTLYGYTF
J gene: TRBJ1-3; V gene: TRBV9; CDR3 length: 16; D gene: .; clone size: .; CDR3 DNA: TGTGCCAGCAGCCCGTGGACAGACCGCTCTGGAAACACCATATATTTT; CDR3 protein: CASSPWTDRSGNTIYF
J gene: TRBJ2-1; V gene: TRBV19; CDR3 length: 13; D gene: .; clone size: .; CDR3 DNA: TGTGCCAGTAGTTTCCAGCACTACAATGAGCAGTTCTTC; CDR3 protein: CASSFQHYNEQFF
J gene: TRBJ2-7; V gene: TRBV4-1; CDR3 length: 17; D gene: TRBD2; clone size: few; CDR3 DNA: TGCGCCAGCAGCCAGTCCCCACTAGCGGACAACCCCTACGAGCAGTACTTC; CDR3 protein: CASSQSPLADNPYEQYF
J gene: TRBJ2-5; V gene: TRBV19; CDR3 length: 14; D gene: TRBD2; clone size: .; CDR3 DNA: TGTGCCAGTAGTCCCGGACTAGCGAAAGAGACCCAGTACTTC; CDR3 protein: CASSPGLAKETQYF
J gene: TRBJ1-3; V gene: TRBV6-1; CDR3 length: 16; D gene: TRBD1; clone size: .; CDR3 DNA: TGTGCCAGCAGTGAAGAGACAGGGGGCTCTGGAAACACCATATATTTT; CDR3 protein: CASSEETGGSGNTIYF
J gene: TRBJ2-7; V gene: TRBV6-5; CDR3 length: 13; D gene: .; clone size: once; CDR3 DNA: TGTGCCAGCAGTCCCCCTGCTCGTCGGGAGCAGTACTTC; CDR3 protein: CASSPPARREQYF